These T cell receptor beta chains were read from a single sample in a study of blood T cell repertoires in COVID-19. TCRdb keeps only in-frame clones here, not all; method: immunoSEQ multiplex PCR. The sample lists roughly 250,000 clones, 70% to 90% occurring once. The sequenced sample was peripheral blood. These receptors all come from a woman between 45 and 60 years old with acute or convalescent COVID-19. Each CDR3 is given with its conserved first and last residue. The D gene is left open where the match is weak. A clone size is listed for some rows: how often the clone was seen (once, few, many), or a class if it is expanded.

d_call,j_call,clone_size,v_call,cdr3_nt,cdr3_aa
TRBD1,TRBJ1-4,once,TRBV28,TGTGCCAGCAGTGACCAAACAGGGGCTAATGAAAAACTGTTTTTT,CASSDQTGANEKLFF
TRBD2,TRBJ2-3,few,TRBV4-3,TGCGCCAGCAGCCAAGATGCACTAGCGGGACTCCATGGTACTAGCACAGATACGCAGTATTTT,CASSQDALAGLHGTSTDTQYF
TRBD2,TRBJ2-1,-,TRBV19,TGTGCCAGTAGTATAGAGTCTAGCGGGAGCCGGGTGAGTGAGCAGTTCTTC,CASSIESSGSRVSEQFF
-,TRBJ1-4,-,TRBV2,TGTGCCAGCATCGAAAGGGGGGGTCGATCTAATGAAAAACTGTTTTTT,CASIERGGRSNEKLFF
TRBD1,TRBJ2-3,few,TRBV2,TGTGCCAGTTCCGGGACAGGCACAGATACGCAGTATTTT,CASSGTGTDTQYF
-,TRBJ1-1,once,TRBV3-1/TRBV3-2,TGTGCCAGCAGCCAAGCCCAGGGTGTCACTGAAGCTTTCTTT,CASSQAQGVTEAFF
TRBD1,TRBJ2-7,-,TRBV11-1,TGTGCCAGCAGCTTAGACAGGGGCTACGAGCAGTACTTC,CASSLDRGYEQYF
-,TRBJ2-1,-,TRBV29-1,TGCAGCGTTGAAGATCGGGCTAGCGCCTTCTCCTACAATGAGCAGTTCTTC,CSVEDRASAFSYNEQFF
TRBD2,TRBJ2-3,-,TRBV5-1,TGCGCCAGCAGACAAGGACTAGCGGGAGCTGATACAGATACGCAGTATTTT,CASRQGLAGADTDTQYF
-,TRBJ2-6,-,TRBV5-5,TGTGCCAGCAGCTTGTTAGTTACTGGGGCCAACGTCCTGACTTTC,CASSLLVTGANVLTF
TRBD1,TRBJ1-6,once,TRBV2,TGTGCCAGCGGGACAGCAGTAAATTCACCCCTCCACTTT,CASGTAVNSPLHF
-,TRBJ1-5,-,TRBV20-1,TGCAGTGCTAGTGAACAGGGACCCCGAGGAGGCCAGCATTTT,CSASEQGPRGGQHF
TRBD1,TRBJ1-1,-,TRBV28,TGTGCCAGCAGTGGGACAGGGGCGACTGAAGCTTTCTTT,CASSGTGATEAFF
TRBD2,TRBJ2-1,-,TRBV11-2,TGTGCCAGCAGCTCCCGGACTAGCGGGAGGAGCTCCTACAATGAGCAGTTCTTC,CASSSRTSGRSSYNEQFF
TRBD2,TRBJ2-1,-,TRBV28,TGTGCCAGCAGTTCGACTAGCGAAGCGATCTACAATGAGCAGTTCTTC,CASSSTSEAIYNEQFF
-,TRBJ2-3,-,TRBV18,TGTGCCAGCTCACCGGGACTTAGCACAGATACGCAGTATTTT,CASSPGLSTDTQYF
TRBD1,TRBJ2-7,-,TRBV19,TGTGCCAGTACCTTAAGTTTCAGGGGGAGCTACGAGCAGTACTTC,CASTLSFRGSYEQYF
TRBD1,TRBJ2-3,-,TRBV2,TGTGCCAGCACTCCCAACAGGGGAGATACGCAGTATTTT,CASTPNRGDTQYF
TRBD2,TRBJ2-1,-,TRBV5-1,TGCGCCAGCAGCTTGGGTGGGAGGGCCGACAATGAGCAGTTCTTC,CASSLGGRADNEQFF
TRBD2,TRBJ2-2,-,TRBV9,TGTGCCAGCAGCGCCAGACTAGCGGGAGGGACCGGGGAGCTGTTTTTT,CASSARLAGGTGELFF
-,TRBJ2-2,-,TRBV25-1,TGTGCCAGCAGTGATTATTCGGGTACCGGGGAGCTGTTTTTT,CASSDYSGTGELFF
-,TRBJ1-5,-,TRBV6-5,TGTGCCAGCAGTTCCTCTCGGGGAGATCAGCCCCAGCATTTT,CASSSSRGDQPQHF
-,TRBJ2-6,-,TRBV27,TGTGCCAGCAGTTTATTGGCAGGGCCCTCCTCTGGGGCCAACGTCCTGACTTTC,CASSLLAGPSSGANVLTF
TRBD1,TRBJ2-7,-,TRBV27,TGTGCCAGCAGTCTCCGGACAGGGGGCTCCTACGAGCAGTACTTC,CASSLRTGGSYEQYF
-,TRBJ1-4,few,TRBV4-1,TGCGCCAGCAGCCAAGATCAGGTAGTCAATGAAAAACTGTTTTTT,CASSQDQVVNEKLFF
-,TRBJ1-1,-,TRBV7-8,TGTGCCAGCAGCTTAGCGCTCTTGGCAGATGCCATGAACACTGAAGCTTTCTTT,CASSLALLADAMNTEAFF
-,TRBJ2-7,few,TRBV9,TGTGCCAGCAGCGTAGCTGCGGGTTACTCCTACGAGCAGTACTTC,CASSVAAGYSYEQYF
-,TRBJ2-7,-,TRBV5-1,TGCGCCAGCAGCTTGAGCGGCTACGAGCAGTACTTC,CASSLSGYEQYF